Listed below are T cell receptor beta chains from one sample, sequenced in a study of blood T cell repertoires in COVID-19. Measured with immunoSEQ multiplex PCR; TCRdb has only the in-frame clones, and not every one. The table includes roughly 180,000 clones, 75% to 90% detected once. The material sequenced was PBMCs or T cells enriched from blood (not recorded which). The origin of the receptors is a middle-aged man who had recovered from COVID-19. The CDR3 runs from the conserved cysteine through the conserved F or W. D genes are given only for firm matches. Size tells how often a clone was seen (once, few, many) or the class of an expanded clone, and some rows leave it out.

v_call	d_call	j_call	clone_size	cdr3_nt	cdr3_aa
TRBV2	-	TRBJ2-1	-	TGTGCCAGCAGGAGGGAGAGTGGTAGCACCTACAATGAGCAGTTCTTC	CASRRESGSTYNEQFF
TRBV28	-	TRBJ2-1	once	TGTGCCAGCAGTTTTCGGGCGGGGTCCAATGAGCAGTTCTTC	CASSFRAGSNEQFF
TRBV6-1	-	TRBJ1-2	-	TGTGCCAGCAGTGAAGCAGGGGCACCTTATGGCTACACCTTC	CASSEAGAPYGYTF
TRBV7-9	-	TRBJ2-6	-	TGTGCCAGCAGCTTAGTTTCGGTCTCTGGGGCCAACGTCCTGACTTTC	CASSLVSVSGANVLTF
TRBV3-1/TRBV3-2	TRBD2	TRBJ2-5	once	TGTGCCAGCAGCCAAGTGTTTTCTAGCGGGGTAGTTGAGACCCAGTACTTC	CASSQVFSSGVVETQYF
TRBV6-4	-	TRBJ2-3	-	TGTGCCAGCAGTGACGGGTCAGGGGGCACAGATACGCAGTATTTT	CASSDGSGGTDTQYF
TRBV4-1	TRBD1	TRBJ2-2	-	TGCGCCAGCAGACATCTGACAGGGGGCAGCGGGGAGCTGTTTTTT	CASRHLTGGSGELFF
TRBV11-2	-	TRBJ1-3	once	TGTGCCAGCAGCACCGGGACAACCTCTGGAAACACCATATATTTT	CASSTGTTSGNTIYF
TRBV9	-	TRBJ1-5	-	TGTGCCAGCAGCGATCACCCGGGACAACCCCCGAAGCCCCAGCATTTT	CASSDHPGQPPKPQHF
TRBV25-1	-	TRBJ1-1	-	TGTGCCAGCAGGGAGGCAGGCGGACCTGGGAACACTGAAGCTTTCTTT	CASREAGGPGNTEAFF